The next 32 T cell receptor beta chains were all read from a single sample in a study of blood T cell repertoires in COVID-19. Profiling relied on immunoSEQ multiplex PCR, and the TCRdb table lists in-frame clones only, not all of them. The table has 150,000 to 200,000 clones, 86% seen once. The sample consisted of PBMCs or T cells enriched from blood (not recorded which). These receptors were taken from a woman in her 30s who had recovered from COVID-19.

CDR3 nucleotide sequence: TGCGCCAGCAGCTTGGTGGGGGACAGGGACGAGCAGTACTTC. Encoded protein: CASSLVGDRDEQYF. The genes are TRBV5-1 and TRBJ2-7; 9 bases map to TRBD1. After removal of 0 bases from V and 5 bases from J, the junction contained 3 bases not matched to a gene. The CDR3 is 14 residues long. CDR1 is SGHRS, CDR2 YFSETQ, per germline. Looking up the rest from reference TRBV5-1 and TRBJ2-7 gives the full variable domain: KAGVTQTPRYLIKTRGQQVTLSCSPISGHRSVSWYQQTPGQGLQFLFEYFSETQRNKGNFPGRFSGRQFSNSRSEMNVSTLELGDSALYLCASSLVGDRDEQYFGPGTRLTVT.

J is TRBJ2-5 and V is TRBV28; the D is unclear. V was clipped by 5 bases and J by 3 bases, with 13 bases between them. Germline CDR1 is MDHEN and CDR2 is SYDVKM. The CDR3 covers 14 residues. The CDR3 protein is CASSPSGVKETQYF. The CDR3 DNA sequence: TGTGCCAGCAGTCCTTCCGGTGTAAAAGAGACCCAGTACTTC. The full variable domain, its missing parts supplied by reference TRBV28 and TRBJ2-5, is DVKVTQSSRYLVKRTGEKVFLECVQDMDHENMFWYRQDPGLGLRLIYFSYDVKMKEKGDIPEGYSVSREKKERFSLILESASTNQTSMYLCASSPSGVKETQYFGPGTRLLVL.

The CDR3 protein is CSVEDLVGTRGYGYTF. The DNA of the CDR3 is TGCAGCGTTGAAGATCTTGTGGGGACGCGGGGCTATGGCTACACCTTC. The chain combines TRBV29-1 with TRBJ1-2; a possible D gene is TRBD1 (5 bases). V shed 0 bases and J shed 4 bases, with 18 bases lying between them. From germline, CDR1 is SQVTM and CDR2 ANQGSEA. This CDR3 spans 16 amino acids.

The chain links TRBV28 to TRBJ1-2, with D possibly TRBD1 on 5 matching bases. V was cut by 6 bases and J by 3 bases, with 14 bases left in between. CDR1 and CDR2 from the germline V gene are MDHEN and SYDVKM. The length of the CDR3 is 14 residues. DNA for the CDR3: TGTGCCAGCAGGCTGAGGAGGGGCTACTATGGCTACACCTTC. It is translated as CASRLRRGYYGYTF.

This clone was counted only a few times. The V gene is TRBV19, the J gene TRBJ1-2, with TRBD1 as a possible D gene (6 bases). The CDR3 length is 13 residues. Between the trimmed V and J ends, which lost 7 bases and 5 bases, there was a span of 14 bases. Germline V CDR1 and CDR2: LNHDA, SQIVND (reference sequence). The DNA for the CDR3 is TGTGCCAGTACCCCAGACAGGAATTATGGCTACACCTTC. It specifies CASTPDRNYGYTF.

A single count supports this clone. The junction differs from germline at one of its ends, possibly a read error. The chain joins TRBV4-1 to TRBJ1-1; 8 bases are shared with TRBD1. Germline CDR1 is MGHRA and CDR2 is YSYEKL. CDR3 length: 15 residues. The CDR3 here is CARSRPGTGNTEAFF. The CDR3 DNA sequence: TGCGCCCGCAGCCGGCCCGGGACAGGGAACACTGAAGCTTTCTTT.

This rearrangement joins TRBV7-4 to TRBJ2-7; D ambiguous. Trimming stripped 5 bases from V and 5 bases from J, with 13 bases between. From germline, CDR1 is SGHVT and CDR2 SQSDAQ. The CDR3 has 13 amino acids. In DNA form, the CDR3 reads TGTGCCAGCAGCCACTGTGCACGCGACGAGCAGTACTTC. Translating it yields CASSHCARDEQYF.

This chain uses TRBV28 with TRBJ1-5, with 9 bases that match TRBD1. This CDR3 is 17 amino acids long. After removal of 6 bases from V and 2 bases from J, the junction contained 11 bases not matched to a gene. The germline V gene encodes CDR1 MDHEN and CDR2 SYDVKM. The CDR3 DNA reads TGTGCCAGCAGCAGTTACGGGACAGGGCGCGGCAATCAGCCCCAGCATTTT. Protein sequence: CASSSYGTGRGNQPQHF. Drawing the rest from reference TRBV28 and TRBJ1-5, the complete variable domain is DVKVTQSSRYLVKRTGEKVFLECVQDMDHENMFWYRQDPGLGLRLIYFSYDVKMKEKGDIPEGYSVSREKKERFSLILESASTNQTSMYLCASSSYGTGRGNQPQHFGDGTRLSIL.

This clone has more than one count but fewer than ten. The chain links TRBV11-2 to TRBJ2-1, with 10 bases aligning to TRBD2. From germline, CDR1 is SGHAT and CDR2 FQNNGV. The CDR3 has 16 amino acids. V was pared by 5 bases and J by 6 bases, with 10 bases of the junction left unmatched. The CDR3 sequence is CASSLIAGGLSNEQFF. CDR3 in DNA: TGTGCCAGCAGCCTTATAGCGGGAGGATTATCCAATGAGCAGTTCTTC.

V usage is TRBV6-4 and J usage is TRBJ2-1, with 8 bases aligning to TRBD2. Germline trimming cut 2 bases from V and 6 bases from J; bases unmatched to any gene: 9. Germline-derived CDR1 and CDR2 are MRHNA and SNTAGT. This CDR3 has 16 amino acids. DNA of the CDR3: TGTGCCAGCAGTGACGATACTAGCGGACCCACCAATGAGCAGTTCTTC. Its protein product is CASSDDTSGPTNEQFF.

The CDR3 DNA reads as TGTGCCAGCAGTTTAGCAAGGAGCTCCTACGAGCAGTACTTC. Its protein is CASSLARSSYEQYF. The chain is built from TRBV28 and TRBJ2-7; no reliable D call. V was cut by 2 bases and J by 0 bases, with 8 bases left in between. This CDR3 comprises 14 residues. Germline loops: CDR1 MDHEN, CDR2 SYDVKM.

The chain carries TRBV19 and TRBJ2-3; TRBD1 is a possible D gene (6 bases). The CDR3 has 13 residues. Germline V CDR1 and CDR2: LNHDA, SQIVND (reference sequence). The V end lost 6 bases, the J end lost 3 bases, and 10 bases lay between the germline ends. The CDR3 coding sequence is TGTGCCAGTAGAGAGCAGGGGACAGATACGCAGTATTTT. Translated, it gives CASREQGTDTQYF.

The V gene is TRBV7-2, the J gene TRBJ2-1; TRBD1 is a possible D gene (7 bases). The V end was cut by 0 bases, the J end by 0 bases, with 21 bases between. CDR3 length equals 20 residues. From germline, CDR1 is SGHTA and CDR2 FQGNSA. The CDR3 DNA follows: TGTGCCAGCAGCTTAGCGAAAGGGGGCGGGACAACTGGCTCCTACAATGAGCAGTTCTTC. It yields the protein CASSLAKGGGTTGSYNEQFF.

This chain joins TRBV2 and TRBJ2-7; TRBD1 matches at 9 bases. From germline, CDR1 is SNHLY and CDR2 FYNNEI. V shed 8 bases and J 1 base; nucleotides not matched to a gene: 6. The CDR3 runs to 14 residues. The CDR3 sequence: CASLGQGFSYEQYF. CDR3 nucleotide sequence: TGTGCCAGCCTGGGACAGGGTTTTTCCTACGAGCAGTACTTC. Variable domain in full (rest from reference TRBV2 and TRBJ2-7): EPEVTQTPSHQVTQMGQEVILRCVPISNHLYFYWYRQILGQKVEFLVSFYNNEISEKSEIFDDQFSVERPDGSNFTLKIRSTKLEDSAMYFCASLGQGFSYEQYFGPGTRLTVT.

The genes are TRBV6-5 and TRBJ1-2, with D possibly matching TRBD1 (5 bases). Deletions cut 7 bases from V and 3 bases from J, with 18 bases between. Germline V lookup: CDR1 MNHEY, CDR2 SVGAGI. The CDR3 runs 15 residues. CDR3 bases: TGTGCCAGCACCAACCCCAGGGAAGGGTACTATGGCTACACCTTC. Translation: CASTNPREGYYGYTF.

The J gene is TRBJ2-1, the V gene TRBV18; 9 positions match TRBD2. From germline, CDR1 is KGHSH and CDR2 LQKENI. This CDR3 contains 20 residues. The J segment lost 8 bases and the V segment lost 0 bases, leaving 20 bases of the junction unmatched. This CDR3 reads CASSPPLSLTREGPSDEQFF. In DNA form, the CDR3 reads TGTGCCAGCTCACCACCATTGTCTCTAACGCGGGAGGGGCCTTCAGATGAGCAGTTCTTC.

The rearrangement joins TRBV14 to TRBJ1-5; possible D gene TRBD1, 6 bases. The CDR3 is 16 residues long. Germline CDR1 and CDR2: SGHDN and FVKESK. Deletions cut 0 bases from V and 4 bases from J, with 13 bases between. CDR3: CASSQEWRQANQPQHF. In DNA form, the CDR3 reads TGTGCCAGCAGCCAAGAGTGGCGACAGGCGAATCAGCCCCAGCATTTT.

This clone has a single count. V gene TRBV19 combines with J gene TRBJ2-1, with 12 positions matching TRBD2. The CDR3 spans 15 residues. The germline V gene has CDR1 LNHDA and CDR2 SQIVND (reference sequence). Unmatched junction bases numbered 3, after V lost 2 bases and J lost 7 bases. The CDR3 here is CASSILAGGMNEQFF. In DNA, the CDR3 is TGTGCCAGTAGTATACTAGCGGGAGGGATGAATGAGCAGTTCTTC.

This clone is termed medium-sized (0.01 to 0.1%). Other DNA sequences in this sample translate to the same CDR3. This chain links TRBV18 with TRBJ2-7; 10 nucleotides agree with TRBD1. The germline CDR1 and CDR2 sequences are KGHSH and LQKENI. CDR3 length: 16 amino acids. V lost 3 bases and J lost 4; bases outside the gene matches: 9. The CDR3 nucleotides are TGTGCCAGCTCACCGCCCGGGACAGGGGTCCTTTACGAGCAGTACTTC. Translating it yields CASSPPGTGVLYEQYF.

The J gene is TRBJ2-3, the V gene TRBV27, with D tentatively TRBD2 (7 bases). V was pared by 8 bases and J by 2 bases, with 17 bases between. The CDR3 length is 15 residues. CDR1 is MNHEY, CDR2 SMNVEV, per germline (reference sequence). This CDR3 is CASYTWGGHTDTQYF. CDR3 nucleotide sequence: TGTGCCAGCTACACCTGGGGGGGCCACACAGATACGCAGTATTTT.

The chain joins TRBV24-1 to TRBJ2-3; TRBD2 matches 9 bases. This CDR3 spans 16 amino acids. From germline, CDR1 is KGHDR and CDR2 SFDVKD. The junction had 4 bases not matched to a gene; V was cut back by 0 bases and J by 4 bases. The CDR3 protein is CATSDLGREGPDTQYF. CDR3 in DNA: TGTGCCACCAGTGATTTGGGGCGGGAGGGTCCAGATACGCAGTATTTT.

CDR3 residues: CASARDRGYYEQYF. The CDR3 DNA follows: TGTGCCAGTGCCCGGGACAGGGGTTACTACGAGCAGTACTTC. The chain is built from TRBV2 and TRBJ2-7; 10 nucleotides line up with TRBD1. CDR3 size: 14 residues. Looked up from germline, CDR1 is SNHLY and CDR2 is FYNNEI. V gave up 9 bases and J gave up 3 bases; unmatched junction bases: 8.

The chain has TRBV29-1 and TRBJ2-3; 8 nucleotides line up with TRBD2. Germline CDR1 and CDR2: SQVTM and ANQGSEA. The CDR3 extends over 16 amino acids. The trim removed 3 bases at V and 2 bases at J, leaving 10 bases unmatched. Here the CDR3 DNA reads TGCAGCGTTGACCCACTAGCGGAAGACCTCACAGATACGCAGTATTTT. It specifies CSVDPLAEDLTDTQYF.

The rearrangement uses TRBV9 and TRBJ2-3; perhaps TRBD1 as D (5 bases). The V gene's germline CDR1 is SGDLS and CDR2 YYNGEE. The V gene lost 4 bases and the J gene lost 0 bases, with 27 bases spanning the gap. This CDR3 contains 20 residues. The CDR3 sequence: CASSLNSLGPLGLSTDTQYF. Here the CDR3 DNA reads TGTGCCAGCAGCCTGAACAGCCTGGGGCCCCTGGGGTTGAGCACAGATACGCAGTATTTT.

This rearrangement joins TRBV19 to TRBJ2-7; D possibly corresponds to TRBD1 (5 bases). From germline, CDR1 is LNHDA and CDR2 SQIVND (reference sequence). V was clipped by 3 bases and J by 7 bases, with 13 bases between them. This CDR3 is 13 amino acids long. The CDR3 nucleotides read TGTGCCAGTAGTATGCGGTCGGCAGGGGAGCAGTACTTC. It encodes CASSMRSAGEQYF.

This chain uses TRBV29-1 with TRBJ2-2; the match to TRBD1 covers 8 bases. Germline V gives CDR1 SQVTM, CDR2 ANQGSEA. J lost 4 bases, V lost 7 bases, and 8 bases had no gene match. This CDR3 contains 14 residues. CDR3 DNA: TGCAGCGCCCGGACAGGGACTGTCACCGGGGAGCTGTTTTTT. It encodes CSARTGTVTGELFF.

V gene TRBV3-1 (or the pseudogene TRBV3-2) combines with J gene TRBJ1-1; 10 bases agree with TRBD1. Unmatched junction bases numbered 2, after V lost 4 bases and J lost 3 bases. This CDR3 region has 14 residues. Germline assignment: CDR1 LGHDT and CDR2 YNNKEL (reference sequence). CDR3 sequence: CASSPGQGYTEAFF. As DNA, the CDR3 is TGTGCCAGCAGCCCGGGACAGGGGTACACTGAAGCTTTCTTT.

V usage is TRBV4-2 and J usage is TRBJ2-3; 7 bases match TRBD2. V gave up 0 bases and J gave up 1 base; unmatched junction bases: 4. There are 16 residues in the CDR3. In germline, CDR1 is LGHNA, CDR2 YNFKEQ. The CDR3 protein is CASSQESAGGTDTQYF. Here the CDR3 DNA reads TGTGCCAGCAGCCAAGAGTCCGCGGGAGGCACAGATACGCAGTATTTT.

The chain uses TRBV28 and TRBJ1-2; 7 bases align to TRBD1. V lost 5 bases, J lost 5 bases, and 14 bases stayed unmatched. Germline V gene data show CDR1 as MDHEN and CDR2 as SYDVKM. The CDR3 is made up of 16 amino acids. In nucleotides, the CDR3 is TGTGCCAGCAGTCACTCCACCGGGACAGACCAATATGGCTACACCTTC. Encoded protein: CASSHSTGTDQYGYTF.

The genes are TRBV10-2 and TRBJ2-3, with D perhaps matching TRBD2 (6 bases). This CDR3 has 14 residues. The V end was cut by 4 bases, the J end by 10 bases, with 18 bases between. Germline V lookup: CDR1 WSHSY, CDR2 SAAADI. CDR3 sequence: CASSGASEVQPQYF. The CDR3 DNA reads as TGCGCCAGCAGTGGGGCTAGCGAAGTTCAGCCGCAGTATTTT.

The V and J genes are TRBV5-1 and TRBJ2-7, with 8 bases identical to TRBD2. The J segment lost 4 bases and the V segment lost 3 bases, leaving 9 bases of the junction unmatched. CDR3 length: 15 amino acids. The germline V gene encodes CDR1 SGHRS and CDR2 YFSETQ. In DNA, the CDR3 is TGCGCCAGCAGCTCGGCCACTAGCGGTTCGTACGAGCAGTACTTC. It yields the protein CASSSATSGSYEQYF.

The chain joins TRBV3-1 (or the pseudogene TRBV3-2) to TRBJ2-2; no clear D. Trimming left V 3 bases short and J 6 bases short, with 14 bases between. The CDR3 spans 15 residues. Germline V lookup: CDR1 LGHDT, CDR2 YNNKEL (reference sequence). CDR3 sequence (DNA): TGTGCCAGCAGCCACTTACTCCTTGTCCCCGGGGAGCTGTTTTTT. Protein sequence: CASSHLLLVPGELFF.